This T cell receptor beta chain derives from a study of T cell clonotyping in hematopoietic cell transplantation. Sequencing used immunoSEQ multiplex PCR; TCRdb keeps in-frame clones, though not all of them. The sample has fewer than 20,000 clones, 70% to 75% seen once. This clone showed up just once. Its antigen is undetermined. Study findings and constraints: Higher Inverse Simpson Index values in graft donor and pretransplant recipient predicted broader posttransplant TCR diversity.

The CDR3 runs 15 residues. The V end lost 10 bases, the J end lost 0 bases, and 16 bases lay between the germline ends. The germline V gene has CDR1 MDHEN and CDR2 SYDVKM. The sequenced material came from peripheral blood mononuclear cells. The rearrangement joins TRBV28 to TRBJ1-5, with D unresolved. The origin of this receptor is a woman aged 55-70 years in good health. Some clones in this sample may be carry-over from other donors' samples. The DNA of the CDR3 is TGTGCCATTGGAGAGGACGGGTATAGCAATCAGCCCCAGCATTTT. It encodes CAIGEDGYSNQPQHF.